A single sample is the source of the 14 T cell receptor beta chains below, sequenced in a study of technical replicates of blood from four donors. Profiling relied on immunoSEQ multiplex PCR, and the TCRdb table lists in-frame clones only, not all of them. The sample contains tens of thousands of clones, around 87% of which appear only once. Sequencing was performed on PBMCs. The receptors here all came from a human donor in good health. Some clones in this sample may be carry-over from other donors' samples.

V is TRBV11-2 and J is TRBJ2-3; D may be TRBD1 (6 bases). The CDR3 is 19 amino acids. The ends were cut back, 1 base at V and 0 bases at J, with 20 bases in the middle. CDR1 and CDR2 from the germline V gene are SGHAT and FQNNGV. This CDR3 reads CASSLVLGASIHSTDTQYF. Here the CDR3 DNA reads TGTGCCAGCAGCTTAGTGCTGGGGGCCTCCATCCATAGCACAGATACGCAGTATTTT. Together with reference TRBV11-2 and TRBJ2-3, the CDR3 gives the full variable domain: EAGVAQSPRYKIIEKRQSVAFWCNPISGHATLYWYQQILGQGPKLLIQFQNNGVVDDSQLPKDRFSAERLKGVDSTLKIQPAKLEDSAVYLCASSLVLGASIHSTDTQYFGPGTRLTVL.

The V gene is TRBV5-5, the J gene TRBJ1-2; D remains unclear. Germline lookup yields CDR1 SGHKS and CDR2 YYEKEE (reference sequence). Trimming removed 0 bases from V and 3 bases from J, with 15 bases in between. The CDR3 consists of 16 residues. The CDR3 DNA follows: TGTGCCAGCAGCTTGGAAGCCCGGTCCTACGACTATGGCTACACCTTC. It codes for CASSLEARSYDYGYTF.

The chain's CDR3 is CASSSDGDIRKNNIQYF. Here the CDR3 DNA reads TGTGCCAGCAGCTCCGACGGGGACATCCGTAAAAATAACATTCAGTACTTC. The chain couples TRBV5-4 to TRBJ2-4; D is perhaps TRBD1 (6 bases). Trimming stripped 3 bases from V and 7 bases from J, with 23 bases between. This CDR3 is built from 17 residues. Per the germline V gene, CDR1 is SGHNT and CDR2 is YYREEE (reference sequence).

The J gene is TRBJ2-1, the V gene TRBV13; 12 nucleotides agree with TRBD1. V was pared by 5 bases and J by 6 bases, with 11 bases of the junction left unmatched. CDR3 length equals 17 residues. Germline V gives CDR1 PRHDT, CDR2 FYEKMQ (reference sequence). The CDR3 sequence: CASSASRDRGRRNEQFF. In DNA, the CDR3 is TGTGCCAGCAGCGCGTCCCGGGACAGGGGGCGACGCAATGAGCAGTTCTTC.

The J gene is TRBJ2-1, the V gene TRBV2; TRBD1 is a possible D gene (6 bases). The CDR3 sequence is 12 residues long. V was shortened by 7 bases and J by 15 bases, with 19 bases between the two germline ends. CDR1 is SNHLY and CDR2 is FYNNEI in the germline V gene. The DNA of the CDR3 is TGTGCCAGCACGGGACAAGGGGTCATGCTGTTCTTC. This sequence encodes CASTGQGVMLFF.

This chain uses TRBV18 with TRBJ2-7; possible D gene TRBD1, 6 bases. The CDR3 loop spans 15 amino acids. The germline V gene has CDR1 KGHSH and CDR2 LQKENI. V dropped 3 bases and J dropped 5 bases, with 17 bases sitting between them. CDR3 DNA sequence: TGTGCCAGCTCACCGAGCGGCTGGCAGGGGAACGAGCAGTACTTC. This codes for CASSPSGWQGNEQYF.

The chain couples TRBV27 to TRBJ1-6; maybe TRBD1 (5 bases). Germline CDR1 is MNHEY and CDR2 is SMNVEV (reference sequence). CDR3 length: 15 residues. V lost 2 bases, J lost 7 bases, and 12 bases lay in between. The CDR3 sequence is CASSLGALENSPLHF. The CDR3 nucleotides are TGTGCCAGCAGTTTAGGGGCGTTAGAGAATTCACCCCTCCACTTT.

The V gene is TRBV18, the J gene TRBJ2-5, with 8 positions matching TRBD1. Germline V gives CDR1 KGHSH, CDR2 LQKENI. The length of the CDR3 is 13 residues. Trimming cost V 5 bases and J 5 bases; bases outside gene matches: 4. The CDR3 loop is CASSSTGEETQYF. The CDR3 DNA reads TGTGCCAGCTCATCGACAGGGGAGGAGACCCAGTACTTC.

This clone was seen just once. An end of the junction does not agree with germline; a read error may underlie this. The CDR3 bases are TGCGCCAGCAGCCAAGATTCGCAGAGAGGACATTGGATCTTC. Translated, it gives CASSQDSQRGHWIF. The chain carries TRBV4-3 and TRBJ2-1; tentatively, D is TRBD1 (5 bases). Germline lookup yields CDR1 LGHNA and CDR2 YSLEER. The CDR3 has 14 residues.

This chain connects TRBV7-9 to TRBJ1-2, with 7 bases that match TRBD1. Trimming at V came to 9 bases and at J to 8 bases, leaving 9 bases not matched to a gene. The CDR3 runs to 12 residues. Looked up from germline, CDR1 is SEHNR and CDR2 is FQNEAQ (reference sequence). Here the CDR3 reads CASSGGPGGYTF. CDR3 sequence (DNA): TGTGCCAGTTCAGGGGGGCCTGGGGGCTACACCTTC.

This chain's CDR3 is CASSQDRQGVRAFF. CDR3 coding DNA: TGTGCCAGCAGCCAAGATCGACAGGGGGTGCGGGCTTTCTTT. The V call is TRBV4-2, the J call TRBJ1-1; 9 nucleotides align to TRBD1. Looked up from germline, CDR1 is LGHNA and CDR2 is YNFKEQ. Trimming removed 0 bases from V and 11 bases from J; junction bases left unmatched: 7. This CDR3 comprises 14 residues.

The chain recombines TRBV7-3 with TRBJ2-2; 7 bases agree with TRBD1. Germline V gene sequence: CDR1 SGHTA, CDR2 FQGTGA. The ends lost 5 bases at V and 6 bases at J; junction bases unmatched: 3. The length of the CDR3 is 13 residues. The CDR3 protein is CASSRGGSGELFF. The CDR3 region has the DNA TGTGCCAGCAGCAGAGGGGGCTCCGGGGAGCTGTTTTTT. The full variable domain, rest sourced from reference TRBV7-3 and TRBJ2-2, is GAGVSQTPSNKVTEKGKYVELRCDPISGHTALYWYRQSLGQGPEFLIYFQGTGAADDSGLPNDRFFAVRPEGSVSTLKIQRTERGDSAVYLCASSRGGSGELFFGEGSRLTVL.

The J gene is TRBJ1-6, the V gene TRBV7-2, with TRBD1 as a possible D gene (5 bases). Germline CDR1 is SGHTA and CDR2 is FQGNSA. V was clipped by 5 bases and J by 7 bases, with 12 bases between them. The CDR3 contains 14 residues. CDR3 amino acids: CASSPAGRNSPLHF. The CDR3 bases are TGTGCCAGCAGCCCGGCGGGGCGGAATTCACCCCTCCACTTT.

This chain links TRBV6-5 with TRBJ1-1; D unclear. V lost 5 bases to trimming and J lost 1 base, with 11 bases between them. CDR1 and CDR2 (germline): MNHEY, SVGAGI. The CDR3 extends over 14 amino acids. The CDR3 sequence is CASSREWRNTEAFF. CDR3 in DNA: TGTGCCAGCAGTCGAGAATGGAGGAACACTGAAGCTTTCTTT.